This T cell receptor beta chain was retrieved from a study of cytomegalovirus exposure and HLA in healthy donors. Study-level findings and limits: It was assumed in the presence/absence analyses that sequencing depth was roughly uniform across donors. Rates of TCR association differed by HLA locus in a later analysis, with DRB1 highest and HLA-C lowest.

This clone was seen a few times. Its target is not known. Both 60 Vbeta primers and 13 Jbeta primers went into the PCR. Clones were read by immunoSEQ multiplex PCR, and TCRdb kept only the in-frame ones, dropping some. This sample yields approximately 260,000 clones, of which around four fifths are seen a single time; more than 1.5% belongs to the top ten. The ends lost 7 bases at V and 9 bases at J; junction bases unmatched: 6. Germline CDR1 is MDHEN and CDR2 is SYDVKM. This CDR3 contains 12 residues. This sequence originates from a woman aged 40 to 55 in good health and CMV-seropositive. The chain uses TRBV28 and TRBJ2-5, with 9 nucleotides matching TRBD2. Sequenced material: PBMCs. CDR3 sequence: CASNPGGRAQYF. CDR3 coding DNA: TGTGCCAGCAACCCTGGCGGGAGGGCCCAGTACTTC.